This TCR beta chain appears in the sequencing data of a study of cytomegalovirus exposure and HLA in healthy donors. The PCR used 60 Vbeta and 13 Jbeta primers. The data were produced by immunoSEQ multiplex PCR, yet TCRdb's version contains in-frame clones alone and is incomplete. Of 150,000 to 200,000 clones listed, about 59% are singletons. Material for sequencing was PBMCs. This sequence was found in a man aged 40-50 years in good health and CMV-seronegative.

The CDR3 reads CASSLELAGRSDTQYF. CDR3 in DNA: TGTGCCAGCAGCTTGGAACTAGCGGGGAGGTCGGATACGCAGTATTTT. The V call is TRBV5-5, the J call TRBJ2-3, with 10 positions matching TRBD2. The trim removed 0 bases at V and 6 bases at J, leaving 7 bases unmatched. Germline V gives CDR1 SGHKS, CDR2 YYEKEE (reference sequence). CDR3 length: 16 residues.